This T cell receptor beta chain was obtained from a study of T cells after yellow fever vaccination. CDR3 size: 15 residues. CDR1 and CDR2 (germline): LNHDA, SQIVND (reference sequence). V lost 5 bases, J lost 3 bases, and 14 bases lay in between. Regarding this clonotype: The antigen is not known.

Notes on the study in general: The secondary response peaked faster, at day 5 versus 15, but was weaker.

TCRdb re-derived calls from the 5' RACE reads in MiXCR, one entry per CDR3 protein. The sample consists of 200,000 to 250,000 distinct CDR3 sequences, 3.2% of them appearing once. This specimen consisted of CD4+ T cells sorted from PBMCs, obtained 10 days after the yellow fever booster vaccination. The rearrangement uses TRBV19 and TRBJ1-5, with D perhaps TRBD1 (6 bases). The source of this sequence is a man aged 18 to 29 who received the YFV17D yellow fever vaccine. CDR3 bases: TGTGCCAGTAGTGCCGATGGACAGAACAATCAGCCCCAGCATTTT. This sequence encodes CASSADGQNNQPQHF.